This T cell receptor (beta chain) was captured by sequencing in a study of blood T cell repertoires in COVID-19. Looking at the study overall: Acute-phase and convalescent COVID-19 samples originated in the United States, Italy and Spain. Sources were T cells, B-cell-depleted T cells, or PBMCs; the material itself was cDNA or gDNA.

Patients at the Seattle site were enrolled during active infection and followed longitudinally. Sequencing used immunoSEQ multiplex PCR; TCRdb keeps in-frame clones, though not all of them. The sample has some 200,000 clones, almost 85% seen once. CDR1 and CDR2 (germline): MNHEY, SVGEGT. This CDR3 is built from 15 residues. V trimming: 5 bases; J trimming: 2 bases; junction bases outside the gene matches: 7. The sequence derives from a woman aged 70-85 years with COVID-19, enrolled during active disease. Sequencing was performed on peripheral blood. The rearrangement joins TRBV6-2 or TRBV6-3 to TRBJ1-2; 8 bases are shared with TRBD1. This chain's CDR3 is CASSLGRGLNYGYTF. The CDR3 nucleotides are TGTGCCAGCAGTCTGGGCAGGGGGCTGAACTATGGCTACACCTTC.